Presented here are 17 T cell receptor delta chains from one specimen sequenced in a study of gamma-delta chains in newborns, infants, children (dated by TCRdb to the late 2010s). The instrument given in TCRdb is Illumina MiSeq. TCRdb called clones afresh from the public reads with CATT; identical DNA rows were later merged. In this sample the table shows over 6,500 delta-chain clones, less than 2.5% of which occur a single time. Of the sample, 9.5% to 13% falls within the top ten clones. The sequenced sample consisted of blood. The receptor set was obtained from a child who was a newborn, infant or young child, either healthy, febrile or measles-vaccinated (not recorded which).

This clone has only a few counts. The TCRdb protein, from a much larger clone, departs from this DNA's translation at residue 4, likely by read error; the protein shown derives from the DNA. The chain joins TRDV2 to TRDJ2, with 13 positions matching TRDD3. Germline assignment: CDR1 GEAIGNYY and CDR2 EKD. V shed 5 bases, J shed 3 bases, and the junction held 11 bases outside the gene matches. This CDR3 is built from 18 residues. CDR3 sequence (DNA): TGTGCCTGTGGCCCCTTACTGGGGGATACGCTAATGACAGCACAACTCTTCTTT. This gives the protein CACGPLLGDTLMTAQLFF.

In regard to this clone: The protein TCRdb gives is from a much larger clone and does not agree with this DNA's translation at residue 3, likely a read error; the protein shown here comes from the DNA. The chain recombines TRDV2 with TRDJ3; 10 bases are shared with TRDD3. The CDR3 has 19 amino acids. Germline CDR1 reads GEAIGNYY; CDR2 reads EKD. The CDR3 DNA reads TGTGCCCGTGACCCGATTGTACTGGGGGATCCTGGTTTCACCCGACAGATGTTTTTC. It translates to CARDPIVLGDPGFTRQMFF.

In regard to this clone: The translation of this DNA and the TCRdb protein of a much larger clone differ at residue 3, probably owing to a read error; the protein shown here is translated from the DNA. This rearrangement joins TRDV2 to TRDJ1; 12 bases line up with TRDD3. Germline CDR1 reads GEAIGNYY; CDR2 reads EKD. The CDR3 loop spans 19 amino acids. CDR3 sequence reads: CARDSVLGDTPPYTDKLIF. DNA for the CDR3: TGCGCCCGTGACTCCGTACTGGGGGATACCCCCCCTTACACCGATAAACTCATCTTT.

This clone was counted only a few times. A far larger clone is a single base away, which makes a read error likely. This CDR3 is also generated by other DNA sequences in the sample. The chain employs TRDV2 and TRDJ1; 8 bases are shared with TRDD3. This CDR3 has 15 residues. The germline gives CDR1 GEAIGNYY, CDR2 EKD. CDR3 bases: TGTGCCTGTGATCTACTGGGGGTATACACCGATAAACTCATTTTT. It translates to CACDLLGVYTDKLIF.

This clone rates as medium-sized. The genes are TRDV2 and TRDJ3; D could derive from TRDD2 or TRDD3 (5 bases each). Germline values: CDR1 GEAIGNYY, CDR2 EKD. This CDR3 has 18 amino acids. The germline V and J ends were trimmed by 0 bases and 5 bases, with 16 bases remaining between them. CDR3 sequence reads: CACDTVGPTGRDTRQMFF. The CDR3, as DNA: TGTGCCTGTGACACCGTGGGGCCTACTGGCAGGGACACCCGACAGATGTTTTTC.

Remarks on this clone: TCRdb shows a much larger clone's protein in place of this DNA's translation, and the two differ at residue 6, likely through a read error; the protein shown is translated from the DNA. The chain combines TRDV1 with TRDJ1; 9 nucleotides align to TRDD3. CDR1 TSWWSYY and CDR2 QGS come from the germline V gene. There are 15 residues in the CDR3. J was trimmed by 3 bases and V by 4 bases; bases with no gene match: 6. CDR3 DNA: TGTGCTCTTGGGGGGGCTGGGGGATCATCCGATAAACTCATCTTT. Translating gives CALGGAGGSSDKLIF.

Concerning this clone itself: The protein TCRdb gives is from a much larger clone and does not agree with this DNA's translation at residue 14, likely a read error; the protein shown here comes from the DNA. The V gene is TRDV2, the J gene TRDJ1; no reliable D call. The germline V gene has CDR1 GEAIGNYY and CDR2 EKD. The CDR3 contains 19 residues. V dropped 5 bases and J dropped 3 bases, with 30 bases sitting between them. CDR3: CACVRNLDFGRFHADKLIF. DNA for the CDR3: TGTGCCTGTGTAAGGAACCTTGATTTTGGGAGATTTCACGCCGATAAACTCATCTTT.

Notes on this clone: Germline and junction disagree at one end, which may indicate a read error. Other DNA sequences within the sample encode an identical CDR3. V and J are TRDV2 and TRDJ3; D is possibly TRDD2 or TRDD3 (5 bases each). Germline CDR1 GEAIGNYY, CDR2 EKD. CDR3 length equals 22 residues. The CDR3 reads CACDTGSLLVIKSSWDTRQMFF. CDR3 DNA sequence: TGTGCCTGCGACACCGGCTCCCTACTGGTAATCAAGAGCTCCTGGGACACCCGACAGATGTTTTTC.

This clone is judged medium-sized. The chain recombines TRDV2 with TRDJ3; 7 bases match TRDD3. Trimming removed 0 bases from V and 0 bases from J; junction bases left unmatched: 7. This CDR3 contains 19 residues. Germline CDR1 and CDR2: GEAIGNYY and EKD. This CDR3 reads CACDTVGYNSSWDTRQMFF. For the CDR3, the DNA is TGTGCCTGTGACACCGTGGGATACAACAGCTCCTGGGACACCCGACAGATGTTTTTC.

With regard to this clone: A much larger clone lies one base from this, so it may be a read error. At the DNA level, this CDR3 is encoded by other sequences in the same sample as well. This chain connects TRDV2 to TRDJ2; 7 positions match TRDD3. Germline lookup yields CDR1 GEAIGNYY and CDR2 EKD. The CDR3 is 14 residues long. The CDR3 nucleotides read TGTGCCTGTGACGCCTGGGGGGAGGCAGCACAGCTCTTCTTT. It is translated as CACDAWGEAAQLFF.

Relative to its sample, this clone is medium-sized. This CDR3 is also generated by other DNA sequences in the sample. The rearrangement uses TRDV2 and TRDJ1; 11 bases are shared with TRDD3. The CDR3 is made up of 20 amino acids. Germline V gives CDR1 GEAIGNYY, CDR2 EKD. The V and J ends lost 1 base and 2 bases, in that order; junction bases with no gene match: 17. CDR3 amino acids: CACDTRGTGGYGVDTDKLIF. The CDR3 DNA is TGTGCCTGTGACACGAGGGGGACTGGGGGATATGGGGTGGATACCGATAAACTCATCTTT.

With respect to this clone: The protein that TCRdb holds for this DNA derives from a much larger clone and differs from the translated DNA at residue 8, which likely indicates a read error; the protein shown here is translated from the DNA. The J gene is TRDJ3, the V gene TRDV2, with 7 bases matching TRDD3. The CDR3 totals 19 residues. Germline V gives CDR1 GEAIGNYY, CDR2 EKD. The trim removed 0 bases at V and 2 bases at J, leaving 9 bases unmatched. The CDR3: CACDTGGCKSPWDTRQMFF. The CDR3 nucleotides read TGTGCCTGTGACACCGGGGGATGCAAGTCCCCCTGGGACACCCGACAGATGTTTTTC.

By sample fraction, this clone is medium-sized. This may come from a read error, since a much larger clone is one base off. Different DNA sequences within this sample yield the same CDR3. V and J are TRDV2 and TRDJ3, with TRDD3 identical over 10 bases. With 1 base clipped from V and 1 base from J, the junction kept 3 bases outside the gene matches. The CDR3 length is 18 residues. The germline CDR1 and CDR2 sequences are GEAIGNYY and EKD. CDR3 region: CACDTGGYSSWDTRQMFF. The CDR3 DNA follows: TGTGCCTGTGACACTGGGGGATACAGTTCCTGGGACACCCGACAGATGTTTTTC.

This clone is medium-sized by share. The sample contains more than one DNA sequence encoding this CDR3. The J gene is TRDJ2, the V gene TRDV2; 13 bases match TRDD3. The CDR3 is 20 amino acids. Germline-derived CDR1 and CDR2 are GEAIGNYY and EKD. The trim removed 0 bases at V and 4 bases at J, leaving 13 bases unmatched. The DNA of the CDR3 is TGTGCCTGTGACACCGTACTGGGGGATACGCCATTAAGGGCGACAGCACAACTCTTCTTT. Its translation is CACDTVLGDTPLRATAQLFF.

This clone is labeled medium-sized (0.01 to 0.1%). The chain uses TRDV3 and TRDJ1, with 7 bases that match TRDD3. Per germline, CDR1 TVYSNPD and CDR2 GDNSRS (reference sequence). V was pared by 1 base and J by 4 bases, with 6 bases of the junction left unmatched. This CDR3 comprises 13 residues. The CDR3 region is CAFKPGGIDKLIF. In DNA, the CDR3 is TGTGCCTTTAAACCTGGGGGTATCGATAAACTCATCTTT.

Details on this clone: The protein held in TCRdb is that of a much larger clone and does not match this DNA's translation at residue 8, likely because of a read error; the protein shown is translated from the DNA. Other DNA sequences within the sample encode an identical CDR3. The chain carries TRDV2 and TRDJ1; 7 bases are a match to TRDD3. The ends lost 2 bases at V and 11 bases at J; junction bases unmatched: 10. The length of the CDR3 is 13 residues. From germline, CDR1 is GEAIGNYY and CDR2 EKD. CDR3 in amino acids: CACDKAYLGYLIF. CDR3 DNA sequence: TGTGCCTGTGACAAGGCGTACTTGGGATACCTCATCTTT.

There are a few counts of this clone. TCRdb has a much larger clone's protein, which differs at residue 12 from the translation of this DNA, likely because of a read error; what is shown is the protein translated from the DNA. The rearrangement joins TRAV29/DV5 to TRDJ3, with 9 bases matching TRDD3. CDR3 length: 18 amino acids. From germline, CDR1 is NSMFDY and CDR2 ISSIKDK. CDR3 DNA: TGTGCAGCAAGCGCGTTAGGGGGATACTCCTGGGGCACCCGACAGATGTTTTTC. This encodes CAASALGGYSWGTRQMFF.